These 28 T cell receptor beta chains were all obtained from the same sample, sequenced in a study of OX40 agonist ivuxolimab in advanced cancers. Repertoires were generated with immunoSEQ multiplex PCR, while TCRdb's copy carries only in-frame clones and drops some. The sample has about 33,000 clones; 74% are singletons. This specimen consisted of CD4+ or CD8+ T cells sorted from blood, obtained in a trial of the OX40 agonist ivuxolimab. Source of these receptors: an adult with an advanced solid tumor such as melanoma, head and neck, liver or kidney cancer.

The J gene is TRBJ2-2, the V gene TRBV5-8, with a possible D match to TRBD1 (6 bases). Germline lookup yields CDR1 SGHTS and CDR2 YDEGEE. The CDR3 has 16 amino acids. Trimming removed 1 base at V and 6 bases at J, with 16 bases between. The CDR3 spells CASSLWIGGRPGELFF. DNA for the CDR3: TGTGCCAGCAGCTTGTGGATTGGGGGCCGGCCCGGGGAGCTGTTTTTT.

This clone was picked up one time. This sequence joins TRBV7-9 and TRBJ1-2, with 8 nucleotides matching TRBD1. The trim removed 3 bases at V and 8 bases at J, leaving 8 bases unmatched. Germline loops: CDR1 SEHNR, CDR2 FQNEAQ (reference sequence). CDR3 length: 14 amino acids. The chain's CDR3 is CASSLAGGAEGYTF. In nucleotides, the CDR3 is TGTGCCAGCAGCTTGGCAGGGGGCGCGGAAGGCTACACCTTC.

This clone has a handful of counts. The chain is built from TRBV28 and TRBJ1-1, with TRBD1 as a possible D gene (5 bases). The germline CDR1 and CDR2 sequences are MDHEN and SYDVKM. This CDR3 region has 14 residues. Trimming removed 2 bases at V and 3 bases at J, with 10 bases between. The CDR3 region has the DNA TGTGCCAGCAGTTTACCCGGGACCGACACTGAAGCTTTCTTT. Translating gives CASSLPGTDTEAFF.

This sequence joins TRBV5-6 and TRBJ2-2; the D is unclear. The germline CDR1 and CDR2 sequences are SGHDT and YYEEEE. The CDR3 extends over 13 amino acids. The ends were cut back, 0 bases at V and 4 bases at J, with 4 bases in the middle. In DNA form, the CDR3 reads TGTGCCAGCAGCTTGGTGGTCACCGGGGAGCTGTTTTTT. Translation gives CASSLVVTGELFF.

The chain uses TRBV5-6 and TRBJ1-2, with D tentatively TRBD1 (6 bases). This CDR3 contains 16 residues. V was trimmed by 5 bases and J by 4 bases, leaving 21 bases between them. Germline V lookup: CDR1 SGHDT, CDR2 YYEEEE. CDR3 amino acids: CASRLRDTSWAYGYTF. CDR3 bases: TGTGCCAGCAGGCTACGGGACACTTCGTGGGCCTATGGCTACACCTTC.

The chain joins TRBV28 to TRBJ2-1; D is ambiguous. The CDR3 is made up of 15 amino acids. The germline V and J ends were trimmed by 2 bases and 3 bases, with 11 bases remaining between them. In germline, CDR1 is MDHEN, CDR2 SYDVKM. This CDR3 reads CASSLRGRIYNEQFF. The CDR3 DNA reads as TGTGCCAGCAGTTTACGTGGAAGAATCTACAATGAGCAGTTCTTC.

V and J are TRBV19 and TRBJ1-2; 10 positions agree with TRBD1. Germline CDR1 is LNHDA and CDR2 is SQIVND (reference sequence). V gave up 3 bases and J gave up 6 bases; unmatched junction bases: 7. The CDR3 contains 15 residues. In DNA form, the CDR3 reads TGTGCCAGTAGTATCGGACAGGGGGATCCGAATGGCTACACCTTC. It codes for CASSIGQGDPNGYTF. The full variable domain, its missing parts supplied by reference TRBV19 and TRBJ1-2, is DGGITQSPKYLFRKEGQNVTLSCEQNLNHDAMYWYRQDPGQGLRLIYYSQIVNDFQKGDIAEGYSVSREKKESFPLTVTSAQKNPTAFYLCASSIGQGDPNGYTFGSGTRLTVV.

This chain connects TRBV19 to TRBJ1-2; TRBD1 matches at 7 bases. Germline loops: CDR1 LNHDA, CDR2 SQIVND (reference sequence). J was trimmed by 4 bases and V by 6 bases; bases with no gene match: 5. There are 13 residues in the CDR3. CDR3 residues: CASSPDRAYGYTF. In nucleotides, the CDR3 is TGTGCCAGTAGCCCAGACAGGGCCTATGGCTACACCTTC.

This chain joins TRBV6-6 and TRBJ1-2, with D maybe TRBD1 (5 bases). In germline, CDR1 is MNHNY, CDR2 SVGAGI (reference sequence). This CDR3 contains 14 residues. V gave up 0 bases and J gave up 4 bases, with 9 bases separating them. The CDR3 nucleotides read TGTGCCAGCAGTTACTCGCAGGGCAGCTATGGCTACACCTTC. Residues: CASSYSQGSYGYTF.

The rearrangement links TRBV5-1 to TRBJ1-2; D unresolved. From germline, CDR1 is SGHRS and CDR2 YFSETQ. CDR3 length: 17 residues. V shed 7 bases and J shed 0 bases, with 22 bases lying between them. DNA for the CDR3: TGCGCCAGCTACGGGCCGAAAACAGAAACGTCTAACTATGGCTACACCTTC. It yields the protein CASYGPKTETSNYGYTF.

As regards this clone: The same CDR3 also results from other DNA sequences found in this sample. This chain links TRBV6-7 with TRBJ2-5; 9 bases map to TRBD2. TRBV6-7 is given ORF status, its function remaining uncertain. V lost 6 bases to trimming and J lost 4 bases; unmatched junction nucleotides: 18. The CDR3 contains 18 residues. Written as DNA, the CDR3 is TGTGCCAGCAGGCCCTCCGGGACCAGCGGGGGGATAGGAGAGACCCAGTACTTC. It codes for CASRPSGTSGGIGETQYF.

The CDR3 here is CAWVGPFMNTEAFF. CDR3 nucleotides: TGTGCCTGGGTGGGCCCTTTCATGAACACTGAAGCTTTCTTT. The chain is built from TRBV30 and TRBJ1-1, with D unresolved. Germline V gives CDR1 GTSNPN, CDR2 SVGIG (reference sequence). V dropped 5 bases and J dropped 0 bases, with 13 bases sitting between them. This CDR3 spans 14 amino acids.

This clone occurred a few times. The chain uses TRBV5-1 and TRBJ2-2; D is perhaps TRBD2 (5 bases). Germline CDR1 SGHRS, CDR2 YFSETQ. The CDR3 consists of 13 residues. Trimming stripped 0 bases from V and 8 bases from J, with 8 bases between. CDR3 residues: CASSLDREGELFF. Written as DNA, the CDR3 is TGCGCCAGCAGCTTGGATAGGGAGGGGGAGCTGTTTTTT.

The chain joins TRBV5-8 to TRBJ2-3; 7 nucleotides agree with TRBD1. This CDR3 contains 15 residues. Trimming at V came to 3 bases and at J to 2 bases, leaving 6 bases not matched to a gene. Germline V gene sequence: CDR1 SGHTS, CDR2 YDEGEE. CDR3 sequence (DNA): TGTGCCAGCAGCTCCCGGGACAGAAACACAGATACGCAGTATTTT. Encoded protein: CASSSRDRNTDTQYF.

The rearrangement joins TRBV7-9 to TRBJ1-2; D gene ambiguous. Trimming left V 8 bases short and J 2 bases short, with 12 bases between. CDR3 length: 13 amino acids. CDR1 is SEHNR and CDR2 is FQNEAQ in the germline V gene (reference sequence). The CDR3 DNA reads TGTGCCAGCTTCCGCCGGGCCAACTATGGCTACACCTTC. It specifies CASFRRANYGYTF.

The chain combines TRBV19 with TRBJ2-6; 8 nucleotides align to TRBD1. J was trimmed by 1 base and V by 6 bases; bases with no gene match: 11. Germline CDR1 is LNHDA and CDR2 is SQIVND (reference sequence). This CDR3 spans 18 amino acids. The CDR3 DNA sequence: TGTGCCAGTAGACCCTCCGGGACAGGAAGGTCTGGGGCCAACGTCCTGACTTTC. It translates to CASRPSGTGRSGANVLTF.

The V gene is TRBV5-5, the J gene TRBJ1-5; D perhaps matches TRBD1 (6 bases). The CDR3 spans 12 residues. Trimming pared 4 bases from V and 6 bases from J, leaving 8 bases between. Germline loops: CDR1 SGHKS, CDR2 YYEKEE (reference sequence). The CDR3 DNA follows: TGTGCCAGCAGCACACAGGGTCAGCCCCAGCATTTT. This translates into CASSTQGQPQHF.

The gene calls are TRBV7-9 and TRBJ1-2, with 10 bases identical to TRBD1. Germline V gene data show CDR1 as SEHNR and CDR2 as FQNEAQ (reference sequence). Germline trimming cut 5 bases from V and 7 bases from J; bases unmatched to any gene: 10. The CDR3 runs 15 residues. CDR3 in amino acids: CASSPRAGTGVGYTF. CDR3 in DNA: TGTGCCAGCAGCCCCCGAGCGGGGACAGGGGTTGGCTACACCTTC.

The count of this clone is one. The CDR3 DNA sequence: TGTGCCAGCAGCTTAGTCGGTTGGGATACCGGGACAATGGAGGACGAGCAGTACTTC. Translation: CASSLVGWDTGTMEDEQYF. The chain couples TRBV11-3 to TRBJ2-7; D perhaps matches TRBD1 (6 bases). V shed 1 base and J shed 5 bases, with 27 bases lying between them. CDR1 and CDR2 (germline): SGHNT, YENEEA. The length of the CDR3 is 19 residues.

The rearrangement joins TRBV2 to TRBJ1-5, with a weak D call TRBD1 (5 bases). CDR3 length equals 15 residues. Deletions cut 2 bases from V and 3 bases from J, with 11 bases between. Germline assignment: CDR1 SNHLY and CDR2 FYNNEI. The CDR3 sequence is CASSEWRGDNQPQHF. CDR3 DNA sequence: TGTGCCAGCAGTGAATGGAGGGGAGACAATCAGCCCCAGCATTTT.

Points on this clone: Other DNA sequences in this sample translate to the same CDR3. The V and J genes are TRBV6-1 and TRBJ2-7, with D uncertain. The CDR3 is 13 residues long. V shed 2 bases and J shed 1 base, with 6 bases lying between them. Germline V CDR1 and CDR2: MNHNS, SASEGT. The CDR3, as DNA: TGTGCCAGCAGTGAATTCAGATCCTACGAGCAGTACTTC. It specifies CASSEFRSYEQYF.

This clone is a singleton in its sample. CDR3 protein: CASREGAKQFF. The CDR3 bases are TGTGCCAGTAGGGAGGGGGCGAAGCAGTTCTTC. This chain connects TRBV19 to TRBJ2-1; TRBD1 is a possible D gene (7 bases). The CDR3 extends over 11 amino acids. CDR1 and CDR2 from the germline V gene are LNHDA and SQIVND (reference sequence). V dropped 6 bases and J dropped 11 bases, with 11 bases sitting between them.

This sequence joins TRBV27 and TRBJ1-6; TRBD1 aligns across 10 bases. With V trimmed by 6 bases and J by 10 bases, 9 bases remained unmatched. In germline, CDR1 is MNHEY, CDR2 SMNVEV (reference sequence). The CDR3 has 15 residues. The CDR3 DNA sequence: TGTGCCAGCAGAACCTCGACAGGGGGCGGCTCACCCCTCCACTTT. This sequence encodes CASRTSTGGGSPLHF.

This clone turned up a few times. The rearrangement links TRBV7-2 to TRBJ2-1; 10 nucleotides agree with TRBD1. Looked up from germline, CDR1 is SGHTA and CDR2 is FQGNSA. The CDR3 is made up of 15 amino acids. The V and J ends lost 7 bases and 4 bases, in that order; junction bases with no gene match: 7. The CDR3 loop is CASNYRDRGYNEQFF. The CDR3 DNA reads TGTGCCAGCAACTACCGGGACAGGGGATACAATGAGCAGTTCTTC.

This clone is medium-sized by share. This chain uses TRBV2 with TRBJ1-3; no firm D call. Trimming pared 4 bases from V and 8 bases from J, leaving 6 bases between. The CDR3 contains 11 residues. Germline V gene data show CDR1 as SNHLY and CDR2 as FYNNEI. CDR3 protein: CASSAWDTIYF. The DNA of the CDR3 is TGTGCCAGCAGTGCCTGGGACACCATATATTTT.

This clone was observed a few times. This chain links TRBV6-5 with TRBJ1-2; the D is unclear. Germline V CDR1 and CDR2: MNHEY, SVGAGI. The CDR3 has 12 amino acids. V was cut by 5 bases and J by 6 bases, with 10 bases left in between. CDR3 sequence: CASSSTQNGYTF. The DNA of the CDR3 is TGTGCCAGCAGTAGTACACAGAATGGCTACACCTTC.

This chain joins TRBV7-9 and TRBJ2-1, with D perhaps TRBD1 (6 bases). V was shortened by 7 bases and J by 0 bases, with 10 bases between the two germline ends. This CDR3 region has 14 residues. In germline, CDR1 is SEHNR, CDR2 FQNEAQ (reference sequence). The CDR3 DNA is TGTGCCAGCACCGGACAGAGCTCCTACAATGAGCAGTTCTTC. Protein sequence: CASTGQSSYNEQFF.

The genes are TRBV11-2 and TRBJ2-3; 13 bases map to TRBD2. V gave up 1 base and J gave up 2 bases; unmatched junction bases: 3. Germline CDR1 is SGHAT and CDR2 is FQNNGV. The CDR3 consists of 17 residues. CDR3 loop: CASSLGLAGGSTDTQYF. CDR3 coding DNA: TGTGCCAGCAGCTTAGGACTAGCGGGGGGATCCACAGATACGCAGTATTTT.